The 23 T cell receptor beta chains presented below share a single source sample, sequenced in a study of siplizumab effects on memory and regulatory T cells. Method: immunoSEQ multiplex PCR; TCRdb's copy keeps in-frame clones and lacks some. The sample lists approximately 92,000 clones; just under 95% were seen once. Sequencing was performed on non-Treg CD4+ T cells sorted from blood. The receptors derive from a human donor in good health.

This clone has just a few counts. This sequence joins TRBV28 and TRBJ1-1, with 7 bases that match TRBD1. Germline CDR1 is MDHEN and CDR2 is SYDVKM. The CDR3 has 13 residues. The V and J ends lost 5 bases and 1 base, in that order; junction bases with no gene match: 1. The CDR3 loop is CASSRDRNTEAFF. The CDR3 nucleotides are TGTGCCAGCAGTAGGGACAGGAACACTGAAGCTTTCTTT.

The chain combines TRBV5-4 with TRBJ2-7, with D perhaps matching TRBD2 (5 bases). The CDR3 contains 14 residues. Germline CDR1 and CDR2: SGHNT and YYREEE (reference sequence). V was cut by 0 bases and J by 2 bases, with 9 bases left in between. As DNA, the CDR3 is TGTGCCAGCAGCTTGGAAGTCGGGACCTACGAGCAGTACTTC. Encoded protein: CASSLEVGTYEQYF.

The chain combines TRBV28 with TRBJ2-7, with a possible D match to TRBD1 (5 bases). The germline V gene has CDR1 MDHEN and CDR2 SYDVKM. This CDR3 is built from 12 residues. V was pared by 5 bases and J by 7 bases, with 12 bases between. CDR3 region: CASSPVRVEQYF. For the CDR3, the DNA is TGTGCCAGCAGTCCCGTCAGGGTTGAGCAGTACTTC.

The V call is TRBV2, the J call TRBJ2-3; 10 bases match TRBD1. The CDR3 length is 15 residues. V shed 5 bases, J shed 4 bases, and the junction held 6 bases outside the gene matches. Germline V CDR1 and CDR2: SNHLY, FYNNEI. This CDR3 is CASSRDRGFSDTQYF. The CDR3 DNA follows: TGTGCCAGCAGTCGGGACAGGGGTTTCTCAGATACGCAGTATTTT. The full variable domain, its missing parts supplied by reference TRBV2 and TRBJ2-3, is EPEVTQTPSHQVTQMGQEVILRCVPISNHLYFYWYRQILGQKVEFLVSFYNNEISEKSEIFDDQFSVERPDGSNFTLKIRSTKLEDSAMYFCASSRDRGFSDTQYFGPGTRLTVL.

This chain uses TRBV30 with TRBJ2-7; no reliable D call. Between the trimmed V and J ends, which lost 5 bases and 2 bases, there was a span of 10 bases. CDR3 length equals 12 residues. Germline CDR1 is GTSNPN and CDR2 is SVGIG (reference sequence). The CDR3 DNA follows: TGTGCCTGGGGACGGAGACCCTACGAGCAGTACTTC. It encodes CAWGRRPYEQYF.

This chain connects TRBV27 to TRBJ2-1; D unclear. The V gene's germline CDR1 is MNHEY and CDR2 SMNVEV (reference sequence). The length of the CDR3 is 14 residues. V was pared by 0 bases and J by 0 bases, with 3 bases between. This CDR3 reads CASSLSRSYNEQFF. CDR3 coding DNA: TGTGCCAGCAGTTTATCGCGCTCCTACAATGAGCAGTTCTTC.

In the case of this clone: The junction differs from germline at one of its ends, possibly a read error. The rearrangement uses TRBV18 and TRBJ2-5; D ambiguous. The germline gives CDR1 KGHSH, CDR2 LQKENI. The CDR3 has 13 residues. The CDR3 is CASSPGMKETQHF. CDR3 DNA: TGTGCCAGCTCACCCGGTATGAAGGAGACCCAGCACTTC.

The chain has TRBV19 and TRBJ2-1, with 7 bases that match TRBD2. Losses at the gene ends were 7 bases for V and 9 bases for J; bases not matched to a gene: 9. This CDR3 contains 13 residues. Germline-derived CDR1 and CDR2 are LNHDA and SQIVND (reference sequence). The DNA for the CDR3 is TGTGCCAGTACCCGCGGGAGTGGGGGTGAGCAGTTCTTC. This encodes CASTRGSGGEQFF. Combining the CDR3 with reference TRBV19 and TRBJ2-1 gives the whole variable domain DGGITQSPKYLFRKEGQNVTLSCEQNLNHDAMYWYRQDPGQGLRLIYYSQIVNDFQKGDIAEGYSVSREKKESFPLTVTSAQKNPTAFYLCASTRGSGGEQFFGPGTRLTVL.

This clone occurred once. The chain carries TRBV5-4 and TRBJ1-1; tentatively, D is TRBD1 (6 bases). The V end lost 0 bases, the J end lost 3 bases, and 15 bases lay between the germline ends. The CDR3 extends over 16 amino acids. Germline values: CDR1 SGHNT, CDR2 YYREEE (reference sequence). The CDR3 is CASSLGGRAGDTEAFF. The CDR3 nucleotides are TGTGCCAGCAGCTTGGGGGGTAGGGCAGGGGACACTGAAGCTTTCTTT.

This chain's CDR3 is CASSLADRGRTEAFF. The DNA for the CDR3 is TGTGCCAGCAGCTTGGCTGACAGGGGGCGGACTGAAGCTTTCTTT. The chain links TRBV5-6 to TRBJ1-1; 10 nucleotides agree with TRBD1. CDR1 and CDR2 from the germline V gene are SGHDT and YYEEEE. The CDR3 spans 15 residues. Trimming at V came to 0 bases and at J to 5 bases, leaving 4 bases not matched to a gene.

The chain joins TRBV4-2 to TRBJ2-2; D call uncertain. CDR1 is LGHNA, CDR2 YNFKEQ, per germline. V lost 5 bases and J lost 2, with 9 bases in between. The CDR3 covers 14 residues. CDR3 protein: CASSFRPNTGELFF. CDR3 nucleotides: TGTGCCAGCAGCTTTCGGCCCAACACCGGGGAGCTGTTTTTT.

This chain joins TRBV19 and TRBJ1-2, with 10 positions matching TRBD1. Germline V gene data show CDR1 as LNHDA and CDR2 as SQIVND (reference sequence). Germline trimming cut 5 bases from V and 2 bases from J; bases unmatched to any gene: 5. The CDR3 extends over 15 amino acids. The CDR3 nucleotides are TGTGCCAGTAGTCGCACGACAGGGGGCAACTATGGCTACACCTTC. This sequence encodes CASSRTTGGNYGYTF.

V gene TRBV5-5 combines with J gene TRBJ1-1, with D unresolved. CDR1 and CDR2 from the germline V gene are SGHKS and YYEKEE (reference sequence). V dropped 1 base and J dropped 1 base, with 5 bases sitting between them. The CDR3 contains 13 residues. The CDR3 coding sequence is TGTGCCAGCAGCTTGCCCCCGAACACTGAAGCTTTCTTT. It is translated as CASSLPPNTEAFF.

The CDR3 spells CASSRTSGTNTGELFF. The CDR3 DNA is TGCGCCAGCAGCAGAACTAGCGGGACGAACACCGGGGAGCTGTTTTTT. This chain connects TRBV5-1 to TRBJ2-2, with 10 bases aligning to TRBD2. The ends lost 4 bases at V and 0 bases at J; junction bases unmatched: 3. The CDR3 loop spans 16 amino acids. Germline lookup yields CDR1 SGHRS and CDR2 YFSETQ. The full variable domain, rest sourced from reference TRBV5-1 and TRBJ2-2, is KAGVTQTPRYLIKTRGQQVTLSCSPISGHRSVSWYQQTPGQGLQFLFEYFSETQRNKGNFPGRFSGRQFSNSRSEMNVSTLELGDSALYLCASSRTSGTNTGELFFGEGSRLTVL.

The rearrangement joins TRBV5-1 to TRBJ1-5; 7 bases are a match to TRBD1. This CDR3 region has 15 residues. J gave up 3 bases and V 1 base, and 4 bases lay outside the gene matches. Per the germline V gene, CDR1 is SGHRS and CDR2 is YFSETQ. The DNA for the CDR3 is TGCGCCAGCAGCTTGTGGGACAGCTTCAATCAGCCCCAGCATTTT. It yields the protein CASSLWDSFNQPQHF.

This chain connects TRBV4-1 to TRBJ2-7, with 9 bases that match TRBD1. CDR1 is MGHRA, CDR2 YSYEKL, per germline. Trimming removed 1 base from V and 3 bases from J; junction bases left unmatched: 4. The CDR3 totals 15 residues. CDR3 bases: TGCGCCAGCAGCCAAGCCGGGACAGGGTTCTACGAGCAGTACTTC. This gives the protein CASSQAGTGFYEQYF.

This chain connects TRBV4-1 to TRBJ1-1, with 10 nucleotides matching TRBD1. This CDR3 spans 15 amino acids. V lost 4 bases, J lost 5 bases, and 7 bases stayed unmatched. Per the germline V gene, CDR1 is MGHRA and CDR2 is YSYEKL. CDR3 protein: CASSPQDRGFTEAFF. The CDR3 DNA is TGCGCCAGCAGCCCCCAGGACAGGGGGTTTACTGAAGCTTTCTTT.

Points on this clone: One end of the junction varies from germline; a read error may be responsible. This chain connects TRBV7-2 to TRBJ2-3; 9 bases line up with TRBD2. This CDR3 comprises 14 residues. Germline CDR1 reads SGHTA; CDR2 reads FQGNSA. CDR3 in amino acids: CASSLAGPTDTQYF. The CDR3 DNA reads as TGTGCCAGCAGCCTAGCGGGACCGACAGATACGCAGTATTTT.

This chain links TRBV7-9 with TRBJ1-5, with D hard to call. The V gene's germline CDR1 is SEHNR and CDR2 FQNEAQ (reference sequence). CDR3 size: 12 residues. Trimming left V 3 bases short and J 7 bases short, with 7 bases between. CDR3 residues: CASSLGAQPQHF. The CDR3 coding sequence is TGTGCCAGCAGCTTGGGAGCCCAGCCCCAGCATTTT.

The chain carries TRBV11-2 and TRBJ2-7; D call uncertain. V was cut by 6 bases and J by 5 bases, with 14 bases left in between. Germline loops: CDR1 SGHAT, CDR2 FQNNGV. This CDR3 is 13 amino acids long. The CDR3 DNA reads TGTGCCAGCAGGGCCAAGCAAGCTCACGAGCAGTACTTC. It yields the protein CASRAKQAHEQYF.

This sequence joins TRBV28 and TRBJ1-4; D is possibly TRBD1 (5 bases). Between the trimmed V and J ends, which lost 7 bases and 8 bases, there was a span of 17 bases. CDR1 and CDR2 (germline): MDHEN, SYDVKM. CDR3 length equals 14 residues. The CDR3 DNA reads TGTGCCAGCACTAGCACGGGGGGAAACGAAAAACTGTTTTTT. Amino acids: CASTSTGGNEKLFF.

The chain joins TRBV23-1 to TRBJ1-5; D remains ambiguous. TRBV23-1 is marked as an open reading frame, function uncertain. This CDR3 is 15 amino acids long. With 5 bases removed from V and 0 bases from J, the gap between germline ends came to 11 bases. Here the CDR3 DNA reads TGCGCCAGCAGTTGGCAAACCTATAGCAATCAGCCCCAGCATTTT. This gives the protein CASSWQTYSNQPQHF.

V and J are TRBV28 and TRBJ1-5; D is undetermined. Looked up from germline, CDR1 is MDHEN and CDR2 is SYDVKM. The CDR3 length is 13 residues. V gave up 2 bases and J gave up 1 base, with 3 bases separating them. The CDR3 nucleotides are TGTGCCAGCAGTTTACGGAGCAATCAGCCCCAGCATTTT. Its translation: CASSLRSNQPQHF.